This TCR beta chain was retrieved from a study of graft-versus-host responses after intestinal transplantation (dated by TCRdb to 2020 to 2023). At the level of the whole study: Recipients received multivisceral, liver-intestinal, or isolated intestinal transplants. Every recipient was given anti-thymocyte globulin induction, followed by around three years of maintenance tacrolimus and steroids. Graft-versus-host and host-versus-graft alloreactive T cell clones were tracked in the graft, circulation and bone marrow after intestinal transplantation using bulk TCR-beta CDR3 sequencing. To identify alloreactive clones, pre-transplant mixed lymphocyte reaction products were sequenced and compared with unstimulated pre-transplant donor and recipient T cells. The cohort enrolled 20 to 30 intestinal transplant recipients, one of whom was a retransplant, and a few patients without pretransplant specimens were excluded. A peak of at least 4% donor T cells among recipient peripheral blood mononuclear cells was the definition used for donor T cell macrochimerism. Samples from a few later patients were sequenced in-house on an Illumina MiSeq with MiXCR processing rather than by the commercial service.

Intraepithelial and lamina propria lymphocytes were isolated from graft specimens using dithiothreitol, EDTA incubations and collagenase D digestion. Serial intestinal graft biopsy specimens collected up to 600 days after transplant underwent bulk TCR-beta sequencing. Reading the germline V gene (reference sequence) gives CDR1 SGHNT and CDR2 YYREEE. V trim: 4 bases; J trim: 2 bases; unmatched bases: 2. Spanning cysteine to phenylalanine, the CDR3 consists of 15 amino acids. The entry retains the CDR3 DNA only, 45 bases that are in frame from base 1. Findings and caveats that apply to the study as a whole: The relatively low number and heterogeneity of intestinal transplant patients limited the conclusions. Early after transplant, peak levels of circulating GvH clones were associated with declines in HvG clones. GvH clones were detected in recipient bone marrow, and some appeared earlier in ileal mucosa or blood, consistent with an intestinal mucosal origin. Patients with donor T cell macrochimerism had high GvH to HvG T cell clonal ratios in their allografts.

Comment on this clone: Its antigen is still unknown. It has no much larger one-base neighbor in the sample; base qualities were not kept.

Library creation used the immunoSEQ multiplex PCR assay. For most patients, genomic DNA was subjected to high-throughput TCR-beta CDR3 sequencing by Adaptive Biotechnologies. The original pipeline was this. Adaptive's ImmunoSEQ software supplied the TCR sequencing data for around 19 patients, while MiXCR and VDJtools were used to process a few other patients. CDR3 nucleotide sequences shared by donor and recipient were removed because the origin of these sequences could not be assigned. Alloreactive clones required at least 2-fold expansion over unstimulated cells and minimum CFSE-low frequency of 0.002% (template counts) or 0.001% (read counts). Clones detected in sequenced pre-transplant spleen, lymph node, or MLR CFSE-low populations of the donor or recipient were defined as mappable. The cumulative frequency of alloreactive clones was calculated as a percentage of all sequences, weighted by copy number. TCRdb re-hosts the immuneACCESS table, in-frame sequences only. Its copies lack some clones; in the studies checked, an unresolved V gene accounts for under half of them, and the cause for the rest is not known. D and trimming come from the DNA, and the V and J calls and clone size come from that table. For this sample there are some 18,000 clones; approximately 79% appear just once. The top ten clones comprise 6.5% to 9.5% of the sample.

This clonotype was sampled from a human patient who received an intestinal transplant, so some T cells may come from the graft donor. Sequencing used ileum tissue, obtained roughly 3 weeks after intestinal transplant. Rearrangement joined TRBV5-4 to TRBJ2-7; 14 bases in between match TRBD2. CDR3 sequence: CASSRGLAGAYEQYF. At the DNA level, the sequence is TGTGCCAGCAGCCGGGGACTAGCGGGAGCCTACGAGCAGTACTTC.